The rows below give T cell receptor beta chains drawn from one sample of a study of shared clonotypes between healthy human individuals. Some clones are missing from TCRdb's copy, which holds only in-frame ones; the method was immunoSEQ multiplex PCR. The data hold under 700,000 clones, with approximately 95% observed a single time. The sample was naive CD8+ T cells sorted from blood. All receptors derive from a woman aged 30 to 39 in good health. The CDR3 runs from the conserved cysteine through the conserved F or W. The D gene is left open where the match is weak. Expanded clones get a size class; other rows say once, few or many, or leave the size out.

D gene: TRBD1
clone size: -
J gene: TRBJ1-2
V gene: TRBV5-1
CDR3 length: 15
CDR3 DNA: TGCGCCAGCAGCTTTGGGACAGCTGATAACTATGGCTACACCTTC
CDR3 protein: CASSFGTADNYGYTF

D gene: TRBD1
clone size: -
J gene: TRBJ1-6
V gene: TRBV5-8
CDR3 length: 16
CDR3 DNA: TGTGCCAGCAGCTTGGGTTTGCGACAGGGGTCGACACCCCTCCACTTT
CDR3 protein: CASSLGLRQGSTPLHF

D gene: -
clone size: -
J gene: TRBJ2-7
V gene: TRBV20-1
CDR3 length: 11
CDR3 DNA: TGCAGTGCAAAGGCGGCCTACGAGCAGTACTTC
CDR3 protein: CSAKAAYEQYF

D gene: -
clone size: -
J gene: TRBJ2-3
V gene: TRBV5-6
CDR3 length: 14
CDR3 DNA: TGTGCCAGCAGCCCCGAGACTAGAACAGATACGCAGTATTTT
CDR3 protein: CASSPETRTDTQYF

D gene: TRBD1
clone size: few
J gene: TRBJ2-7
V gene: TRBV28
CDR3 length: 14
CDR3 DNA: TGTGCCAGCAGGTCCGGGACAGGGGTCTACGAGCAGTACTTC
CDR3 protein: CASRSGTGVYEQYF

D gene: TRBD1
clone size: -
J gene: TRBJ2-2
V gene: TRBV25-1
CDR3 length: 13
CDR3 DNA: TGTGCCAGCAGTCAACAGGGGACCGGGGAGCTGTTTTTT
CDR3 protein: CASSQQGTGELFF

D gene: -
clone size: -
J gene: TRBJ1-1
V gene: TRBV9
CDR3 length: 15
CDR3 DNA: TGTGCCAGCAGCGATGGACAGTACATGAACACTGAAGCTTTCTTT
CDR3 protein: CASSDGQYMNTEAFF

D gene: TRBD2
clone size: -
J gene: TRBJ2-2
V gene: TRBV5-6
CDR3 length: 16
CDR3 DNA: TGTGCCAGCAGCTTGGTGGGACTAGCGGGAACCGGGGAGCTGTTTTTT
CDR3 protein: CASSLVGLAGTGELFF

D gene: TRBD2
clone size: -
J gene: TRBJ2-7
V gene: TRBV27
CDR3 length: 16
CDR3 DNA: TGTGCCAGCAGTTTATCGACTAGCGGGAGCTCCTACGAGCAGTACTTC
CDR3 protein: CASSLSTSGSSYEQYF

D gene: TRBD2
clone size: -
J gene: TRBJ2-2
V gene: TRBV7-8
CDR3 length: 15
CDR3 DNA: TGTGCCAGCAGGGTAGCGGGTCGGAACACCGGGGAGCTGTTTTTT
CDR3 protein: CASRVAGRNTGELFF

D gene: -
clone size: -
J gene: TRBJ2-7
V gene: TRBV18
CDR3 length: 13
CDR3 DNA: TGTGCCAGCTCGCCTGGGGACGGCTACGAGCAGTACTTC
CDR3 protein: CASSPGDGYEQYF

D gene: -
clone size: -
J gene: TRBJ2-1
V gene: TRBV28
CDR3 length: 12
CDR3 DNA: TGTGCCAGCAGTTTGACTAGCAATGAGCAGTTCTTC
CDR3 protein: CASSLTSNEQFF

D gene: TRBD1
clone size: -
J gene: TRBJ2-7
V gene: TRBV4-1
CDR3 length: 18
CDR3 DNA: TGCGCCAGCAGCCAAGATATCAGAGAGTGGACAGGGACCTACGAGCAGTACTTC
CDR3 protein: CASSQDIREWTGTYEQYF

D gene: -
clone size: -
J gene: TRBJ2-7
V gene: TRBV21-1
CDR3 length: 11
CDR3 DNA: TGTGCCAGCAGCAACTTGGTCGAGCAGTACTTC
CDR3 protein: CASSNLVEQYF

D gene: -
clone size: -
J gene: TRBJ2-7
V gene: TRBV19
CDR3 length: 13
CDR3 DNA: TGTGCCAGTAGTGATAGACCCTTGGACGAGCAGTACTTC
CDR3 protein: CASSDRPLDEQYF

D gene: -
clone size: -
J gene: TRBJ1-5
V gene: TRBV15
CDR3 length: 14
CDR3 DNA: TGTGCCACCAGCCCTGGTGGTTCGGGACAGCCCCAGCATTTT
CDR3 protein: CATSPGGSGQPQHF

D gene: -
clone size: -
J gene: TRBJ2-7
V gene: TRBV11-2
CDR3 length: 13
CDR3 DNA: TGTGCCAGCAGCTTCATGGGAGTGGGTGAGCAGTACTTC
CDR3 protein: CASSFMGVGEQYF

D gene: TRBD1
clone size: once
J gene: TRBJ2-2
V gene: TRBV28
CDR3 length: 16
CDR3 DNA: TGTGCCAGCAGGGAAAAGACAGGGGAAGGCACCGGGGAGCTGTTTTTT
CDR3 protein: CASREKTGEGTGELFF

D gene: -
clone size: -
J gene: TRBJ1-2
V gene: TRBV28
CDR3 length: 14
CDR3 DNA: TGTGCCAGCAGGGTGACAGCAGCATACTATGGCTACACCTTC
CDR3 protein: CASRVTAAYYGYTF

D gene: -
clone size: -
J gene: TRBJ2-1
V gene: TRBV25-1
CDR3 length: 14
CDR3 DNA: TGTGCCAGCACCGGAGCTATCTCCTACAATGAGCAGTTCTTC
CDR3 protein: CASTGAISYNEQFF

D gene: TRBD2
clone size: -
J gene: TRBJ2-1
V gene: TRBV5-1
CDR3 length: 18
CDR3 DNA: TGCGCCAGCAGCTTGGGTCGGCTAGCGGGGATCACCTACAATGAGCAGTTCTTC
CDR3 protein: CASSLGRLAGITYNEQFF

D gene: -
clone size: -
J gene: TRBJ1-1
V gene: TRBV12-5
CDR3 length: 15
CDR3 DNA: TGTGCTAGTGCCCCGGGAGGGGCCATGAACACTGAAGCTTTCTTT
CDR3 protein: CASAPGGAMNTEAFF

D gene: -
clone size: -
J gene: TRBJ2-7
V gene: TRBV10-3
CDR3 length: 12
CDR3 DNA: TGTGCCATCAAGACAGCCCTGAATGAGCAGTACTTC
CDR3 protein: CAIKTALNEQYF

D gene: TRBD1
clone size: once
J gene: TRBJ2-7
V gene: TRBV28
CDR3 length: 15
CDR3 DNA: TGTGCCAGCAGCGAAACAGGGGATGCCCCCTACGAGCAGTACTTC
CDR3 protein: CASSETGDAPYEQYF

D gene: -
clone size: -
J gene: TRBJ2-5
V gene: TRBV28
CDR3 length: 16
CDR3 DNA: TGTGCCAGCAGTTATAGCGGAATTCGAAGGGGGGAGACCCAGTACTTC
CDR3 protein: CASSYSGIRRGETQYF

D gene: -
clone size: -
J gene: TRBJ1-3
V gene: TRBV28
CDR3 length: 14
CDR3 DNA: TGTGCCAGCAGAATCGGGGAGCCCGGAAACACCATATATTTT
CDR3 protein: CASRIGEPGNTIYF

D gene: TRBD1
clone size: -
J gene: TRBJ2-1
V gene: TRBV5-1
CDR3 length: 15
CDR3 DNA: TGCGCCAGCAGTGGGACGACAGGGACCTACAATGAGCAGTTCTTC
CDR3 protein: CASSGTTGTYNEQFF

D gene: TRBD1
clone size: -
J gene: TRBJ1-1
V gene: TRBV5-6
CDR3 length: 15
CDR3 DNA: TGTGCCAGCAGCTTGGAGGGACAGGGGAGCACTGAAGCTTTCTTT
CDR3 protein: CASSLEGQGSTEAFF

D gene: -
clone size: -
J gene: TRBJ1-2
V gene: TRBV10-2
CDR3 length: 15
CDR3 DNA: TGCGCCAGCAGTGAGTCGTGGCTTCGTGTCTATGGCTACACCTTC
CDR3 protein: CASSESWLRVYGYTF

D gene: TRBD2
clone size: -
J gene: TRBJ2-7
V gene: TRBV28
CDR3 length: 17
CDR3 DNA: TGTGCCAGCAGCCCCCCTCTCTCGACTAGCGGGGATAACGAGCAGTACTTC
CDR3 protein: CASSPPLSTSGDNEQYF

D gene: TRBD1
clone size: -
J gene: TRBJ1-2
V gene: TRBV29-1
CDR3 length: 15
CDR3 DNA: TGCAGCGTTGATCACCGGGACAGGGGGCTCGGGGGCTACACCTTC
CDR3 protein: CSVDHRDRGLGGYTF

D gene: -
clone size: -
J gene: TRBJ1-1
V gene: TRBV7-9
CDR3 length: 16
CDR3 DNA: TGTGCCAGCAGCTTGAAGGACACGACACCTAATACTGAAGCTTTCTTT
CDR3 protein: CASSLKDTTPNTEAFF

D gene: -
clone size: -
J gene: TRBJ2-2
V gene: TRBV6-5
CDR3 length: 12
CDR3 DNA: TGTGCCAGCAGTTACGGGGGCGGGGAGCTGTTTTTT
CDR3 protein: CASSYGGGELFF

D gene: TRBD2
clone size: once
J gene: TRBJ2-1
V gene: TRBV7-6
CDR3 length: 17
CDR3 DNA: TGTGCCAGCAGCCAAGTCGCCGGCGGGAGGGTTGTAGATGAGCAGTTCTTC
CDR3 protein: CASSQVAGGRVVDEQFF

D gene: TRBD2
clone size: -
J gene: TRBJ2-7
V gene: TRBV7-9
CDR3 length: 14
CDR3 DNA: TGTGCCAGCAGCCCTAGCGGGAGATTTAACGAGCAGTACTTC
CDR3 protein: CASSPSGRFNEQYF

D gene: -
clone size: -
J gene: TRBJ2-7
V gene: TRBV27
CDR3 length: 13
CDR3 DNA: TGTGCCAGCAGTCCGCCGGGCTCCTACGAGCAGTACTTC
CDR3 protein: CASSPPGSYEQYF

D gene: -
clone size: -
J gene: TRBJ2-1
V gene: TRBV6-6
CDR3 length: 11
CDR3 DNA: TGTGCCAGCAGTTACGGGGGTGAGCAGTTCTTC
CDR3 protein: CASSYGGEQFF

D gene: TRBD2
clone size: -
J gene: TRBJ2-7
V gene: TRBV4-1
CDR3 length: 16
CDR3 DNA: TGCGCCAGCAGCCAATACACTAGCGGAAGCTCCTACGAGCAGTACTTC
CDR3 protein: CASSQYTSGSSYEQYF

D gene: -
clone size: -
J gene: TRBJ2-5
V gene: TRBV5-1
CDR3 length: 14
CDR3 DNA: TGCGCCAGCAGCCCGGGGGACTGGCAAGAGACCCAGTACTTC
CDR3 protein: CASSPGDWQETQYF

D gene: -
clone size: -
J gene: TRBJ2-7
V gene: TRBV9
CDR3 length: 12
CDR3 DNA: TGTGCCAGCAGCGCGGGTGTAGGCGAGCAGTACTTC
CDR3 protein: CASSAGVGEQYF

D gene: -
clone size: -
J gene: TRBJ1-1
V gene: TRBV25-1
CDR3 length: 13
CDR3 DNA: TGTGCCAGCAGTGAACTGGCGGACACTGAAGCTTTCTTT
CDR3 protein: CASSELADTEAFF

D gene: TRBD2
clone size: -
J gene: TRBJ2-5
V gene: TRBV7-9
CDR3 length: 17
CDR3 DNA: TGTGCCAGCAGCCATCTCTTACCCGGGCGGGGGGAAGAGACCCAGTACTTC
CDR3 protein: CASSHLLPGRGEETQYF

D gene: TRBD1
clone size: -
J gene: TRBJ2-7
V gene: TRBV19
CDR3 length: 15
CDR3 DNA: TGTGCCAGTAGCCCCAGCCGGACAGGGACCTACGAGCAGTACTTC
CDR3 protein: CASSPSRTGTYEQYF

D gene: -
clone size: -
J gene: TRBJ2-1
V gene: TRBV28
CDR3 length: 12
CDR3 DNA: TGTGCCAGCAGCCAAAGGTGGAATGAGCAGTTCTTC
CDR3 protein: CASSQRWNEQFF

D gene: -
clone size: -
J gene: TRBJ2-7
V gene: TRBV9
CDR3 length: 15
CDR3 DNA: TGTGCCAGCAGCCCTCCGGGCGGGATGTGGAACGAGCAGTACTTC
CDR3 protein: CASSPPGGMWNEQYF

D gene: TRBD1
clone size: -
J gene: TRBJ1-2
V gene: TRBV7-9
CDR3 length: 16
CDR3 DNA: TGTGCCAGCAGCGAAAAAGGACAGGTTGGCAACTATGGCTACACCTTC
CDR3 protein: CASSEKGQVGNYGYTF

D gene: -
clone size: -
J gene: TRBJ2-7
V gene: TRBV13
CDR3 length: 16
CDR3 DNA: TGTGCCAGCGCCCCCGGACAACAGGGAAAAGTCTGGGAGCAGTACTTC
CDR3 protein: CASAPGQQGKVWEQYF

D gene: -
clone size: -
J gene: TRBJ2-3
V gene: TRBV5-4
CDR3 length: 17
CDR3 DNA: TGTGCCAGCAGCTTGTCGCTCCGGGACTTTAGCACAGATACGCAGTATTTT
CDR3 protein: CASSLSLRDFSTDTQYF

D gene: TRBD1
clone size: once
J gene: TRBJ2-7
V gene: TRBV7-8
CDR3 length: 15
CDR3 DNA: TGTGCCAGCAGCTTGATCCCGGGACAGAACTACGAGCAGTACTTC
CDR3 protein: CASSLIPGQNYEQYF